Shown below are 10 T cell receptor beta chains from a single sample sequenced in a study of T-cell memory formation after mild COVID-19. TCRdb used MiXCR to reprocess the 5' RACE reads, holding one entry per CDR3 protein. The repertoire holds 550,000 to 700,000 distinct CDR3 sequences, 15% to 20% seen once, with about 8.1% in the top ten. The sequencing sample was made of PBMCs or a T cell subset sorted from them (not recorded which). The receptor source for this set is an adult woman who had mild COVID-19 (a few samples of this study predate the infection). Cell type and time point are not known.

This clonotype came up a few times. V gene TRBV11-2 combines with J gene TRBJ2-1, with 8 nucleotides matching TRBD2. CDR1 and CDR2 from the germline V gene are SGHAT and FQNNGV. The CDR3 extends over 15 amino acids. J lost 7 bases, V lost 4 bases, and 9 bases had no gene match. CDR3 in DNA: TGTGCCAGCAGCTCCTTAGCGGGACGGATGAATGAGCAGTTCTTC. Amino acid sequence: CASSSLAGRMNEQFF.

The chain couples TRBV6-5 to TRBJ2-7; D possibly corresponds to TRBD2 (6 bases). Trimming took 0 bases from V and 5 from J, leaving 11 bases between them. The CDR3 is made up of 14 amino acids. The germline V gene encodes CDR1 MNHEY and CDR2 SVGAGI. CDR3 DNA: TGTGCCAGCAGTTACTCGAGTGGGGGGAACGAGCAGTACTTC. Translated: CASSYSSGGNEQYF.

This clonotype was counted a few times. This CDR3 reads CATSGGYEQYF. The CDR3 nucleotides read TGTGCCACCAGTGGGGGCTACGAGCAGTACTTC. The chain couples TRBV24-1 to TRBJ2-7, with no clear D. The CDR3 has 11 residues. Trimming cost V 5 bases and J 3 bases, with 4 bases left between them. Germline lookup yields CDR1 KGHDR and CDR2 SFDVKD.

V and J are TRBV6-5 and TRBJ2-7; 8 bases line up with TRBD1. This CDR3 is 18 amino acids long. Trimming at V came to 2 bases and at J to 0 bases, leaving 12 bases not matched to a gene. Germline V gene sequence: CDR1 MNHEY, CDR2 SVGAGI. The CDR3 DNA reads TGTGCCAGCAGTTACCATTTCTCCCAGGGGGCGAACTCCTACGAGCAGTACTTC. It yields the protein CASSYHFSQGANSYEQYF.

This clonotype showed up just a few times. V is TRBV7-6 and J is TRBJ2-2, with no clear D. The CDR3 covers 13 residues. The ends were cut back, 1 base at V and 8 bases at J, with 8 bases in the middle. Germline CDR1 is SGHVS and CDR2 is FNYEAQ. The CDR3 sequence: CASSLEGGGELFF. CDR3 sequence (DNA): TGTGCCAGCAGCTTAGAGGGCGGTGGGGAGCTGTTTTTT.

The chain joins TRBV6-6 to TRBJ1-5; weak D call: TRBD1 (6 bases). Per the germline V gene, CDR1 is MNHNY and CDR2 is SVGAGI (reference sequence). The CDR3 is 13 amino acids. V dropped 6 bases and J dropped 6 bases, with 12 bases sitting between them. In DNA form, the CDR3 reads TGTGCCAGCAGCTCCACAGGGTTTCAGCCCCAGCATTTT. Protein sequence: CASSSTGFQPQHF.

The J gene is TRBJ2-7, the V gene TRBV5-1; 7 bases map to TRBD2. The CDR3 loop spans 15 amino acids. Trimming took 4 bases from V and 3 from J; bases not matched to a gene: 10. CDR1 and CDR2 from the germline V gene are SGHRS and YFSETQ. The CDR3 region has the DNA TGCGCCAGCAGCCGGGGAGGGTCGCGCTTCTACGAGCAGTACTTC. Its translation: CASSRGGSRFYEQYF.

This clonotype was seen a few times. The rearrangement joins TRBV2 to TRBJ2-2, with TRBD1 as a possible D gene (6 bases). The V and J ends lost 6 bases and 1 base respectively, with 12 bases between them. CDR1 and CDR2 (germline): SNHLY, FYNNEI. The length of the CDR3 is 15 residues. The DNA of the CDR3 is TGTGCCAGCAGAAGGGGGAGAAGGAACACCGGGGAGCTGTTTTTT. This encodes CASRRGRRNTGELFF. Full variable domain (missing parts from reference TRBV2 and TRBJ2-2): EPEVTQTPSHQVTQMGQEVILRCVPISNHLYFYWYRQILGQKVEFLVSFYNNEISEKSEIFDDQFSVERPDGSNFTLKIRSTKLEDSAMYFCASRRGRRNTGELFFGEGSRLTVL.

This clonotype was seen a handful of times. V gene TRBV27 combines with J gene TRBJ1-1; TRBD1 aligns across 7 bases. This CDR3 comprises 15 residues. CDR1 and CDR2 from the germline V gene are MNHEY and SMNVEV (reference sequence). J gave up 1 base and V 2 bases, and 4 bases lay outside the gene matches. The CDR3 DNA follows: TGTGCCAGCAGTTTACAGGGGGGTCGGAACACTGAAGCTTTCTTT. Translating gives CASSLQGGRNTEAFF.

Ten or more counts support this clonotype. The chain carries TRBV12-3 or TRBV12-4 and TRBJ1-1, with 8 bases identical to TRBD1. The CDR3 has 14 residues. Trimming at V came to 7 bases and at J to 4 bases, leaving 8 bases not matched to a gene. The CDR3 reads CASTPTGVGTEAFF. The DNA for the CDR3 is TGTGCCAGCACCCCGACAGGGGTAGGCACTGAAGCTTTCTTT.